This TCR beta chain emerged from a study of Ad26.COV2.S vaccination and SARS-CoV-2 variants. As for the study in general: Once, or twice with 56 days between doses, Ad26.COV2.S was given intramuscularly.

Sequencing was performed with immunoSEQ multiplex PCR; in TCRdb, only in-frame clones are kept and a portion is missing. Among about 390,000 clones listed, less than 90% were seen once. Indicated treatment: around 19 received Ad26.COV2.S at low or high dose, single or two shots; roughly five received placebo; per-sample allocation not given. After the first vaccine or placebo injection, samples were drawn on day 63. As its vector, the vaccine had Ad26, which expressed Wuhan-strain SARS-CoV-2 spike. The material sequenced was peripheral blood, taken in a trial of Ad26.COV2.S vaccine versus placebo. The TCR originated in a person aged 18-65 years who received the Ad26.COV2.S COVID-19 vaccine or a placebo.

The CDR3 spells CASSQDPGSTEAFF. In nucleotides, the CDR3 is TGTGCCAGCAGCCAAGACCCGGGGAGTACTGAAGCTTTCTTT. This sequence joins TRBV3-1 (or the pseudogene TRBV3-2) and TRBJ1-1; unclear D gene. V was clipped by 0 bases and J by 5 bases, with 10 bases between them. Germline V lookup: CDR1 LGHDT, CDR2 YNNKEL (reference sequence). The CDR3 runs 14 residues.